What follows are 27 T cell receptor beta chains derived from one specimen sequenced in a study of control samples from healthy donors and cancer patients. Profiled with immunoSEQ multiplex PCR; TCRdb holds only in-frame clones, not every one. This table has roughly 130,000 clones, around 94% appearing once. Sequencing was carried out using PBMCs. Receptors originate from a man between 60 and 75 years old with colorectal cancer.

This chain joins TRBV6-5 and TRBJ1-1; D unclear. This CDR3 is built from 12 residues. Germline CDR1 is MNHEY and CDR2 is SVGAGI. V gave up 6 bases and J gave up 5 bases, with 10 bases separating them. The CDR3 sequence: CASRQIGTEAFF. For the CDR3, the DNA is TGTGCCAGCAGACAAATCGGGACTGAAGCTTTCTTT.

The chain links TRBV24-1 to TRBJ1-2; TRBD1 might be the D (6 bases). Trimming pared 7 bases from V and 2 bases from J, leaving 10 bases between. The germline gives CDR1 KGHDR, CDR2 SFDVKD. This CDR3 comprises 13 residues. In nucleotides, the CDR3 is TGTGCCACCAGCACAAGGGGGAACTATGGCTACACCTTC. As protein: CATSTRGNYGYTF.

The CDR3 DNA sequence: TGTGCCAGCAAAAGGTTCGGAACAGATACGCAGTATTTT. Amino acid sequence: CASKRFGTDTQYF. The chain has TRBV27 and TRBJ2-3, with D uncertain. CDR1 and CDR2 from the germline V gene are MNHEY and SMNVEV (reference sequence). V lost 7 bases and J 3 bases, leaving 11 bases between the germline ends. This CDR3 spans 13 amino acids.

The chain joins TRBV29-1 to TRBJ2-7; TRBD1 aligns across 8 bases. Germline V CDR1 and CDR2: SQVTM, ANQGSEA. The CDR3 has 13 residues. Unmatched junction bases numbered 6, after V lost 6 bases and J lost 2 bases. Here the CDR3 DNA reads TGCAGCGTCCGGGGACAGGTCGCCTACGAGCAGTACTTC. Its protein is CSVRGQVAYEQYF.

J is TRBJ1-1 and V is TRBV6-6, with D perhaps TRBD1 (5 bases). Trimming removed 6 bases at V and 1 base at J, with 9 bases between. Germline V lookup: CDR1 MNHNY, CDR2 SVGAGI (reference sequence). This CDR3 is built from 13 residues. The CDR3 sequence: CASSLDTNTEAFF. CDR3 bases: TGTGCCAGCAGCCTGGACACGAACACTGAAGCTTTCTTT.

CDR3 loop: CASSLGGEGNSPLHF. The CDR3 region has the DNA TGCGCCAGCAGCTTGGGAGGGGAAGGCAATTCACCCCTCCACTTT. The chain joins TRBV5-1 to TRBJ1-6; tentative D call: TRBD1 (5 bases). Germline V gene data show CDR1 as SGHRS and CDR2 as YFSETQ. CDR3 length: 15 amino acids. The V gene lost 0 bases and the J gene lost 7 bases, with 11 bases spanning the gap.

This clone showed up just a few times. J is TRBJ2-1 and V is TRBV7-2, with D perhaps matching TRBD1 or TRBD2 (5 bases each). The CDR3 is 15 amino acids. Trimming pared 0 bases from V and 6 bases from J, leaving 12 bases between. CDR1 is SGHTA, CDR2 FQGNSA, per germline. CDR3 coding DNA: TGTGCCAGCAGCTTAGCGCCTGGGGCGGGCAATGAGCAGTTCTTC. Protein sequence: CASSLAPGAGNEQFF.

The chain links TRBV9 to TRBJ1-6; unclear D gene. Germline V gene lookup returns CDR1 SGDLS and CDR2 YYNGEE. This CDR3 region has 16 residues. The V end was cut by 0 bases, the J end by 7 bases, with 14 bases between. In nucleotides, the CDR3 is TGTGCCAGCAGCGTAGAATCGGCACTTCTCAATTCACCCCTCCACTTT. This translates into CASSVESALLNSPLHF.

The V and J genes are TRBV6-1 and TRBJ2-7; D remains unclear. CDR1 and CDR2 from the germline V gene are MNHNS and SASEGT. This CDR3 region has 16 residues. Trimming stripped 4 bases from V and 0 bases from J, with 16 bases between. CDR3 DNA: TGTGCCAGCAGTGCCTCGAGCCTCCTAACCTCCTACGAGCAGTACTTC. Protein: CASSASSLLTSYEQYF.

This sequence joins TRBV30 and TRBJ1-2, with a weak D call TRBD1 (6 bases). The CDR3 has 15 amino acids. The germline V gene has CDR1 GTSNPN and CDR2 SVGIG (reference sequence). Trimming took off 3 bases at V and 4 bases at J, with 18 bases between the two ends. The CDR3: CAWRWEPMGAYGYTF. The DNA of the CDR3 is TGTGCCTGGAGGTGGGAGCCCATGGGGGCCTATGGCTACACCTTC.

J is TRBJ2-3 and V is TRBV10-3, with TRBD2 identical over 16 bases. This CDR3 has 18 residues. Trimming took 11 bases from V and 0 from J; bases not matched to a gene: 11. The germline gives CDR1 ENHRY, CDR2 SYGVKD. The chain's CDR3 is CAFHLGTSGGESTDTQYF. The CDR3 nucleotides are TGTGCCTTCCACCTCGGGACTAGCGGGGGGGAGAGCACAGATACGCAGTATTTT.

This chain links TRBV6-5 with TRBJ1-1; D is undetermined. This CDR3 is 14 amino acids long. CDR1 is MNHEY, CDR2 SVGAGI, per germline. V lost 4 bases to trimming and J lost 0 bases, with 9 bases between them. In DNA, the CDR3 is TGTGCCAGCAGTTTGTCCAACCTGAACACTGAAGCTTTCTTT. Its protein product is CASSLSNLNTEAFF.

The rearrangement uses TRBV13 and TRBJ1-6, with D possibly matching TRBD1 (6 bases). This CDR3 contains 16 residues. Germline CDR1 is PRHDT and CDR2 is FYEKMQ (reference sequence). The V gene lost 5 bases and the J gene lost 7 bases, with 18 bases spanning the gap. This chain's CDR3 is CASSPEAGAGNSPLHF. CDR3 nucleotide sequence: TGTGCCAGCAGCCCCGAGGCGGGGGCTGGGAATTCACCCCTCCACTTT.

DNA of the CDR3: TGTGCCATCCAGGGAGGAATGAACACTGAAGCTTTCTTT. It specifies CAIQGGMNTEAFF. The rearrangement uses TRBV6-6 and TRBJ1-1; a possible D gene is TRBD1 (5 bases). The germline V gene has CDR1 MNHNY and CDR2 SVGAGI (reference sequence). The CDR3 length is 13 residues. V gave up 10 bases and J gave up 0 bases, with 12 bases separating them.

The chain links TRBV24-1 to TRBJ1-2; no reliable D call. With 1 base removed from V and 1 base from J, the gap between germline ends came to 0 bases. Germline CDR1 and CDR2: KGHDR and SFDVKD. This CDR3 spans 12 amino acids. The CDR3, as DNA: TGTGCCACCAGTGATTTTAACTATGGCTACACCTTC. Amino acids: CATSDFNYGYTF.

This clone was recorded once. CDR3: CASSPDRVRETQYF. The CDR3 DNA follows: TGCGCCAGCAGCCCCGACAGGGTAAGAGAGACCCAGTACTTC. This chain connects TRBV5-1 to TRBJ2-5; 7 bases align to TRBD1. The CDR3 runs 14 residues. The ends lost 4 bases at V and 4 bases at J; junction bases unmatched: 7. Germline CDR1 is SGHRS and CDR2 is YFSETQ.

The chain couples TRBV6-2 or TRBV6-3 to TRBJ2-5; D may be TRBD2 (7 bases). V lost 5 bases, J lost 6 bases, and 19 bases lay in between. This CDR3 has 15 amino acids. The germline gives CDR1 MNHEY, CDR2 SVGEGT. CDR3 amino acids: CASSTWGGARKTQYF. The DNA of the CDR3 is TGTGCCAGCAGTACGTGGGGGGGGGCCAGGAAGACCCAGTACTTC.

The chain joins TRBV29-1 to TRBJ1-1; 8 positions match TRBD1. Trimming at V came to 4 bases and at J to 4 bases, leaving 2 bases not matched to a gene. The CDR3 sequence is 12 residues long. Germline V CDR1 and CDR2: SQVTM, ANQGSEA. The CDR3 sequence is CSVVRGPTEAFF. The CDR3 DNA reads TGCAGCGTTGTCAGGGGGCCCACTGAAGCTTTCTTT.

The chain recombines TRBV6-1 with TRBJ2-7; a weak D match, TRBD2 (5 bases). V lost 3 bases, J lost 3 bases, and 18 bases lay in between. CDR3 length: 16 amino acids. Germline V gene data show CDR1 as MNHNS and CDR2 as SASEGT. CDR3 nucleotide sequence: TGTGCCAGCAGTGATTGGCAGGTCCTTGGACTCTACGAGCAGTACTTC. Translation: CASSDWQVLGLYEQYF.

V usage is TRBV27 and J usage is TRBJ1-5; D gene ambiguous. Germline V gene data show CDR1 as MNHEY and CDR2 as SMNVEV (reference sequence). The V end was cut by 2 bases, the J end by 4 bases, with 6 bases between. The CDR3 totals 13 residues. CDR3: CASSLTRNQPQHF. The CDR3 DNA follows: TGTGCCAGCAGTTTAACGAGAAATCAGCCCCAGCATTTT.

This clone has more than one count but fewer than ten. V is TRBV7-2 and J is TRBJ1-6; 12 bases agree with TRBD1. The germline gives CDR1 SGHTA, CDR2 FQGNSA. V lost 3 bases to trimming and J lost 9 bases; unmatched junction nucleotides: 6. CDR3 length: 16 amino acids. The CDR3 DNA is TGTGCCAGCAGCTTTCGGGGACAGGGGGCTGGTTCACCCCTCCACTTT. Translation: CASSFRGQGAGSPLHF.

The chain combines TRBV7-2 with TRBJ2-7, with 8 bases fitting TRBD1. CDR3 length: 13 amino acids. CDR1 and CDR2 from the germline V gene are SGHTA and FQGNSA. V dropped 3 bases and J dropped 7; count of bases not matched to a gene: 5. CDR3 DNA: TGTGCCAGCAGCTTCCAGGGGGCGGGGGAGCAGTACTTC. Protein product: CASSFQGAGEQYF.

The CDR3 DNA sequence: TGTGCCATCAGTGGACAGGGATACCAAGAGACCCAGTACTTC. This gives the protein CAISGQGYQETQYF. The chain uses TRBV10-3 and TRBJ2-5; TRBD1 matches 7 bases. The germline V gene has CDR1 ENHRY and CDR2 SYGVKD. Trimming cost V 4 bases and J 0 bases; bases outside gene matches: 2. This CDR3 is built from 14 residues.

The V and J genes are TRBV18 and TRBJ2-4; D is tentatively TRBD1 or TRBD2 (5 bases each). The CDR3 runs 14 residues. The germline CDR1 and CDR2 sequences are KGHSH and LQKENI. Trimming pared 3 bases from V and 8 bases from J, leaving 14 bases between. Written as DNA, the CDR3 is TGTGCCAGCTCACCTGGTGGGGGTACGGACATTCAGTACTTC. Amino acids: CASSPGGGTDIQYF.

The genes are TRBV27 and TRBJ2-5; tentatively, D is TRBD1 or TRBD2 (6 bases each). In germline, CDR1 is MNHEY, CDR2 SMNVEV (reference sequence). The CDR3 contains 14 residues. Trimming removed 2 bases from V and 5 bases from J, with 12 bases in between. CDR3 residues: CASSLKGGPETQYF. CDR3 bases: TGTGCCAGCAGTTTAAAGGGGGGCCCGGAGACCCAGTACTTC.

This chain connects TRBV11-2 to TRBJ1-3, with 9 bases identical to TRBD1. Germline loops: CDR1 SGHAT, CDR2 FQNNGV. Trimming took 1 base from V and 0 from J; bases not matched to a gene: 1. There are 16 residues in the CDR3. The CDR3 DNA sequence: TGTGCCAGCAGCTTAGGGGACAGGGACTCTGGAAACACCATATATTTT. Translation gives CASSLGDRDSGNTIYF.

The gene calls are TRBV27 and TRBJ1-1; no clear D. The CDR3 sequence is 15 residues long. The germline gives CDR1 MNHEY, CDR2 SMNVEV (reference sequence). V lost 5 bases and J lost 0, with 13 bases in between. CDR3 sequence: CASSLISGVNTEAFF. The CDR3 DNA follows: TGTGCCAGCAGTCTCATTTCCGGGGTGAACACTGAAGCTTTCTTT.